These T cell receptor beta chains were read from a single sample in a study of cytomegalovirus exposure and HLA in healthy donors. TCRdb keeps only in-frame clones here, not all; method: immunoSEQ multiplex PCR. The repertoire holds 150,000 or so clones, with approximately 88% as singletons. The source material was PBMCs. These TCRs come from a man aged 25-45 years in good health and CMV-seronegative. The CDR3 runs from the conserved cysteine through the conserved F or W.

v_call,j_call,cdr3_aa
TRBV13,TRBJ1-1,CASSTSDRALTEARYF
TRBV10-3,TRBJ2-1,CAISDSGGGYEQFF
TRBV30,TRBJ2-3,CAWSRGLAGNTDTQYF
TRBV6-1,TRBJ1-2,CASSEEGGYGYTF
TRBV5-8,TRBJ2-5,CASSFGTGGEETQYF
TRBV15,TRBJ2-3,CATSSRSGDTQYF
TRBV7-8,TRBJ2-7,CASSLESQMYRGLYEQYF
TRBV14,TRBJ1-2,CASSQSRAGYGYTF
TRBV7-9,TRBJ1-4,CASSNSTSGDWVFF
TRBV5-4,TRBJ2-7,CASSRASVLSYEQYF
TRBV21-1,TRBJ2-7,CASTHNPSGQREQYF
TRBV7-3,TRBJ2-3,CASSDTGTSGPGDTQYF
TRBV6-1,TRBJ2-1,CATYYGMGNEQFF
TRBV4-1,TRBJ2-4,CASSQRISTGSAKNIQYF
TRBV4-1,TRBJ1-2,CASSQGYTVQFYGYTF
TRBV19,TRBJ2-3,CASSSHRGSTDTQYF
TRBV15,TRBJ2-1,CATSLNRGAYNEQFF
TRBV27,TRBJ2-1,CASIERGDYNEQFF
TRBV7-6,TRBJ1-5,CASSPGGEDQPQHF
TRBV19,TRBJ2-5,CATKTGGGETQYF
TRBV7-2,NA,CASSLAGEQYF
TRBV6-5,TRBJ1-1,CASSSPGTGNTEAFF
TRBV5-1,TRBJ2-3,CASSRMTPSTDTQYF
TRBV7-6,TRBJ1-4,CAGRRTGMVTNEKLFF